These 22 T cell receptor beta chains came from one sample sequenced in a study of cytomegalovirus exposure and HLA in healthy donors. The repertoire was sequenced with immunoSEQ multiplex PCR; TCRdb's copy has only in-frame clones and lacks some. In the table there are roughly 310,000 clones, approximately 86% of which are singletons. Sequencing was carried out using PBMCs. These receptor sequences come from a man aged 25-45 years in good health and CMV-seronegative.

This sequence joins TRBV7-9 and TRBJ2-3, with 13 bases identical to TRBD2. The ends lost 5 bases at V and 2 bases at J; junction bases unmatched: 4. The CDR3 totals 16 residues. Germline V gives CDR1 SEHNR, CDR2 FQNEAQ (reference sequence). The CDR3 DNA follows: TGTGCCAGCAGCCGGGGACTAGCGGGGTCCACAGATACGCAGTATTTT. It encodes CASSRGLAGSTDTQYF. The whole variable domain, remainder taken from reference TRBV7-9 and TRBJ2-3, is DTGVSQNPRHKITKRGQNVTFRCDPISEHNRLYWYRQTLGQGPEFLTYFQNEAQLEKSRLLSDRFSAERPKGSFSTLEIQRTEQGDSAMYLCASSRGLAGSTDTQYFGPGTRLTVL.

The V gene is TRBV29-1, the J gene TRBJ1-1; no clear D gene. CDR1 and CDR2 (germline): SQVTM, ANQGSEA. V lost 4 bases to trimming and J lost 1 base, with 13 bases between them. The CDR3 loop spans 14 amino acids. The CDR3 bases are TGCAGCGTTGTGACATTTGTTGGGAACACTGAAGCTTTCTTT. Its translation is CSVVTFVGNTEAFF.

The chain recombines TRBV7-8 with TRBJ2-7; a possible D gene is TRBD1 (5 bases). CDR3 length: 13 amino acids. The germline V gene has CDR1 SGHVS and CDR2 FQNEAQ. The V and J ends lost 5 bases and 3 bases respectively, with 11 bases between them. The CDR3 sequence is CASSKIDSYEQYF. The CDR3 nucleotides are TGTGCCAGCAGCAAAATCGACAGCTACGAGCAGTACTTC. The full variable domain, in which reference TRBV7-8 and TRBJ2-7 provide the parts outside the CDR3, is GAGVSQSPRYKVAKRGQDVALRCDPISGHVSLFWYQQALGQGPEFLTYFQNEAQLDKSGLPSDRFFAERPEGSVSTLKIQRTQQEDSAVYLCASSKIDSYEQYFGPGTRLTVT.

The rearrangement links TRBV12-5 to TRBJ2-7; 11 positions agree with TRBD2. CDR1 is LGHNT and CDR2 is FRNRAP in the germline V gene. V lost 7 bases and J lost 2; bases outside the gene matches: 4. The CDR3 has 14 residues. The CDR3 is CASVSSGGPYEQYF. The CDR3, as DNA: TGTGCTAGTGTTTCTAGCGGGGGGCCCTACGAGCAGTACTTC.

The chain uses TRBV9 and TRBJ1-1, with D possibly matching TRBD1 (6 bases). CDR3 length: 17 amino acids. Germline V gene data show CDR1 as SGDLS and CDR2 as YYNGEE. The ends were cut back, 4 bases at V and 3 bases at J, with 22 bases in the middle. The CDR3 is CASSLLPRGHRDTEAFF. Written as DNA, the CDR3 is TGTGCCAGCAGCCTTCTCCCCCGGGGTCACAGGGACACTGAAGCTTTCTTT. The whole variable domain, filled in from reference TRBV9 and TRBJ1-1, reads DSGVTQTPKHLITATGQRVTLRCSPRSGDLSVYWYQQSLDQGLQFLIQYYNGEERAKGNILERFSAQQFPDLHSELNLSSLELGDSALYFCASSLLPRGHRDTEAFFGQGTRLTVV.

The CDR3 region has the DNA TGTGCCAGCAGCTCCGGGACAGGGGGCCTAGAGACCCAGTACTTC. Translated, it gives CASSSGTGGLETQYF. This chain uses TRBV5-6 with TRBJ2-5, with 12 nucleotides matching TRBD1. Germline CDR1 and CDR2: SGHDT and YYEEEE. V lost 3 bases and J lost 4; bases outside the gene matches: 4. The CDR3 length is 15 residues.

Of note for this clone: This same CDR3 is encoded by further DNA sequences in the sample. CDR3: CASSVGQGNTEAFF. CDR3 bases: TGTGCCAGCAGCGTAGGGCAGGGGAACACTGAAGCTTTCTTT. The chain employs TRBV9 and TRBJ1-1; tentatively, D is TRBD1 (5 bases). Deletions cut 0 bases from V and 1 base from J, with 7 bases between. The CDR3 sequence is 14 residues long. Germline loops: CDR1 SGDLS, CDR2 YYNGEE.

The chain couples TRBV30 to TRBJ1-2, with 7 nucleotides matching TRBD1. V dropped 0 bases and J dropped 7; count of bases not matched to a gene: 5. This CDR3 has 13 amino acids. The germline V gene has CDR1 GTSNPN and CDR2 SVGIG (reference sequence). The CDR3 spells CAWSVLKGAGYTF. The CDR3, as DNA: TGTGCCTGGAGTGTACTTAAGGGGGCTGGCTACACCTTC.

The chain combines TRBV5-4 with TRBJ2-1, with 8 bases fitting TRBD2. V lost 4 bases and J lost 0; bases outside the gene matches: 15. In germline, CDR1 is SGHNT, CDR2 YYREEE (reference sequence). The CDR3 is made up of 19 amino acids. The DNA of the CDR3 is TGTGCCAGCAGCCGGCCCGGGGGGGGACCCCAGAGCTCCTACAATGAGCAGTTCTTC. It yields the protein CASSRPGGGPQSSYNEQFF.

The chain recombines TRBV9 with TRBJ2-3, with a possible D match to TRBD2 (6 bases). The ends were cut back, 4 bases at V and 5 bases at J, with 20 bases in the middle. In germline, CDR1 is SGDLS, CDR2 YYNGEE. The CDR3 has 16 amino acids. The CDR3, as DNA: TGTGCCAGCAGCCCCCGGACTAAAACATCGGGAGATACGCAGTATTTT. Its protein product is CASSPRTKTSGDTQYF.

The V call is TRBV4-2, the J call TRBJ2-3; 8 nucleotides match TRBD2. With V trimmed by 4 bases and J by 0 bases, 3 bases remained unmatched. Germline assignment: CDR1 LGHNA and CDR2 YNFKEQ. The CDR3 length is 15 residues. In nucleotides, the CDR3 is TGTGCCAGCAGCCTAGGACTAGCAAGCACAGATACGCAGTATTTT. Translated, it gives CASSLGLASTDTQYF.

The chain links TRBV13 to TRBJ2-1; 8 nucleotides line up with TRBD1. CDR3 size: 16 residues. CDR1 is PRHDT, CDR2 FYEKMQ, per germline (reference sequence). V gave up 1 base and J gave up 3 bases; unmatched junction bases: 5. The CDR3 coding sequence is TGTGCCAGCAGCTTAGCACAGGGGGACGGCTACAATGAGCAGTTCTTC. This sequence encodes CASSLAQGDGYNEQFF. The variable domain in full, completed from reference TRBV13 and TRBJ2-1, reads AAGVIQSPRHLIKEKRETATLKCYPIPRHDTVYWYQQGPGQDPQFLISFYEKMQSDKGSIPDRFSAQQFSDYHSELNMSSLELGDSALYFCASSLAQGDGYNEQFFGPGTRLTVL.

The chain carries TRBV5-4 and TRBJ1-6; D gene uncertain. CDR3 size: 12 residues. CDR1 is SGHNT, CDR2 YYREEE, per germline (reference sequence). With 2 bases removed from V and 8 bases from J, the gap between germline ends came to 5 bases. The CDR3 DNA is TGTGCCAGCAGCTTTACGGATTCACCCCTCCACTTT. The encoded protein is CASSFTDSPLHF. Drawing the rest from reference TRBV5-4 and TRBJ1-6, the complete variable domain is ETGVTQSPTHLIKTRGQQVTLRCSSQSGHNTVSWYQQALGQGPQFIFQYYREEENGRGNFPPRFSGLQFPNYSSELNVNALELDDSALYLCASSFTDSPLHFGNGTRLTVT.

The V gene is TRBV5-1, the J gene TRBJ1-5, with a weak D call TRBD1 (6 bases). Between the trimmed V and J ends, which lost 0 bases and 6 bases, there was a span of 10 bases. CDR3 size: 14 residues. Germline loops: CDR1 SGHRS, CDR2 YFSETQ. This CDR3 reads CASSLVAGAQPQHF. Here the CDR3 DNA reads TGCGCCAGCAGCTTGGTCGCAGGGGCTCAGCCCCAGCATTTT.

The chain recombines TRBV6-1 with TRBJ2-7, with TRBD1 identical over 8 bases. J was trimmed by 11 bases and V by 5 bases; bases with no gene match: 5. The CDR3 spans 11 residues. In germline, CDR1 is MNHNS, CDR2 SASEGT. The CDR3, as DNA: TGTGCCAGCAGTACCGGGACAGGAAAGTACTTC. This sequence encodes CASSTGTGKYF.

The chain is built from TRBV6-1 and TRBJ1-3; no clear D gene. Germline values: CDR1 MNHNS, CDR2 SASEGT. The CDR3 covers 12 residues. The V end was cut by 7 bases, the J end by 3 bases, with 7 bases between. The CDR3 loop is CASTTNGNTIYF. In DNA, the CDR3 is TGTGCCAGCACCACTAATGGAAACACCATATATTTT.

The rearrangement joins TRBV9 to TRBJ1-1; D gene uncertain. Trimming cost V 2 bases and J 1 base, with 12 bases left between them. Germline CDR1 is SGDLS and CDR2 is YYNGEE. The CDR3 consists of 15 residues. The chain's CDR3 is CASSVGGVQNTEAFF. CDR3 bases: TGTGCCAGCAGCGTTGGAGGCGTGCAGAACACTGAAGCTTTCTTT.

V and J are TRBV5-4 and TRBJ2-1; 8 nucleotides match TRBD2. This CDR3 has 14 amino acids. Germline V gene lookup returns CDR1 SGHNT and CDR2 YYREEE (reference sequence). V lost 7 bases, J lost 0 bases, and 3 bases stayed unmatched. CDR3 protein: CASGGGSSYNEQFF. The DNA of the CDR3 is TGTGCCAGCGGCGGGGGGAGCTCCTACAATGAGCAGTTCTTC.

The chain joins TRBV19 to TRBJ2-7; TRBD1 matches 10 bases. Germline V lookup: CDR1 LNHDA, CDR2 SQIVND (reference sequence). The J segment lost 6 bases and the V segment lost 5 bases, leaving 4 bases of the junction unmatched. The CDR3 length is 13 residues. The CDR3 loop is CASSGQGVGEQYF. The CDR3 DNA reads as TGTGCCAGTAGTGGACAGGGGGTAGGCGAGCAGTACTTC.

This CDR3 reads CASSLVRGPGEQYF. CDR3 sequence (DNA): TGCGCCAGCAGCTTGGTTAGGGGCCCAGGGGAGCAGTACTTC. The gene calls are TRBV5-1 and TRBJ2-7, with TRBD1 as a possible D gene (5 bases). Trimming removed 0 bases at V and 7 bases at J, with 14 bases between. CDR3 length: 14 amino acids. The germline CDR1 and CDR2 sequences are SGHRS and YFSETQ.

V usage is TRBV7-9 and J usage is TRBJ1-4; D call uncertain. Per the germline V gene, CDR1 is SEHNR and CDR2 is FQNEAQ (reference sequence). The V gene lost 1 base and the J gene lost 0 bases, with 15 bases spanning the gap. The CDR3 spans 18 residues. CDR3 sequence reads: CASSLGVLRQATNEKLFF. The CDR3 bases are TGTGCCAGCAGCTTAGGGGTGCTACGGCAGGCAACTAATGAAAAACTGTTTTTT.

The CDR3 protein is CASSQWQGKNTEAFF. In nucleotides, the CDR3 is TGCGCCAGCAGTCAATGGCAGGGTAAGAACACTGAAGCTTTCTTT. This chain joins TRBV23-1 and TRBJ1-1; possibly TRBD1 for D (5 bases). TRBV23-1 is classed as an ORF, of uncertain function. V gave up 1 base and J gave up 1 base, with 10 bases separating them. The CDR3 runs to 15 residues.